This T cell receptor beta chain was sequenced for a study of regulatory T cells in long-lasting Graves disease. Building the TCR beta libraries relied on iRepertoire HTBI primers, and CDR3 regions underwent Arm-PCR. TCRdb processed the multiplex PCR reads anew with MiXCR; each CDR3 protein has one entry. The sample has under 250,000 distinct CDR3 sequences, 20% to 25% seen once. Time point here: newly diagnosed GD, antithyroid drugs for less than 3 months. PBMC RNA was the source of the TCR library. This clonotype was recorded many times. This receptor was taken from a female donor with Graves disease. The sequenced sample was peripheral blood mononuclear cells (PBMCs), obtained at new diagnosis, from a patient treated with antithyroid drugs.

CDR3 sequence reads: CASSYSRGETGELFF. CDR3 DNA sequence: TGTGCCAGCAGTTACTCCAGGGGTGAAACCGGGGAGCTGTTTTTT. The rearrangement links TRBV6-5 to TRBJ2-2, with a weak D call TRBD1 (6 bases). There are 15 residues in the CDR3. Germline V gene lookup returns CDR1 MNHEY and CDR2 SVGAGI. Trimming cost V 0 bases and J 5 bases, with 10 bases left between them.